These 22 T cell receptor beta chains share one sample of origin, sequenced in a study of blood T cell repertoires in COVID-19. The repertoire was sequenced with immunoSEQ multiplex PCR; TCRdb's copy has only in-frame clones and lacks some. This repertoire shows approximately 240,000 clones, about 80% found once; its top ten account for approximately 2.9%. The material sequenced was peripheral blood. Source of these receptors: a woman between 25 and 40 years old who had recovered from COVID-19.

The CDR3 nucleotides are TGTGCCACCAGTGATTGGTCGGGACTAGCGGGAAACAATGAGCAGTTCTTC. It specifies CATSDWSGLAGNNEQFF. The rearrangement uses TRBV24-1 and TRBJ2-1, with 13 bases fitting TRBD2. This CDR3 has 17 amino acids. V was clipped by 2 bases and J by 5 bases; unmatched bases: 5. CDR1 and CDR2 from the germline V gene are KGHDR and SFDVKD.

This clone has just one count. V usage is TRBV5-1 and J usage is TRBJ1-1; D is perhaps TRBD1 (5 bases). From germline, CDR1 is SGHRS and CDR2 YFSETQ. The V end was cut by 4 bases, the J end by 1 base, with 14 bases between. The CDR3 runs to 15 residues. CDR3 nucleotides: TGCGCCAGCAGCCCTCTTCGGGGGAAGAACACTGAAGCTTTCTTT. It yields the protein CASSPLRGKNTEAFF.

The chain recombines TRBV28 with TRBJ1-5; unclear D gene. Trimming cost V 5 bases and J 1 base, with 12 bases left between them. The CDR3 extends over 15 amino acids. The V gene's germline CDR1 is MDHEN and CDR2 SYDVKM. Here the CDR3 DNA reads TGTGCCAGCAGTCCCCCTGTCGCGAGCAATCAGCCCCAGCATTTT. This sequence encodes CASSPPVASNQPQHF.

This clone was seen at least ten times. V is TRBV9 and J is TRBJ2-1; 7 positions agree with TRBD1. Germline loops: CDR1 SGDLS, CDR2 YYNGEE. The CDR3 extends over 19 amino acids. Losses at the gene ends were 3 bases for V and 6 bases for J; bases not matched to a gene: 21. Here the CDR3 DNA reads TGTGCCAGCAGCGAGGCCGTGGCGACAGGGTTCACCTCCCTCAATGAGCAGTTCTTC. This translates into CASSEAVATGFTSLNEQFF. The whole variable domain, remainder taken from reference TRBV9 and TRBJ2-1, is DSGVTQTPKHLITATGQRVTLRCSPRSGDLSVYWYQQSLDQGLQFLIQYYNGEERAKGNILERFSAQQFPDLHSELNLSSLELGDSALYFCASSEAVATGFTSLNEQFFGPGTRLTVL.

The chain combines TRBV6-5 with TRBJ2-4; TRBD1 aligns across 9 bases. This CDR3 region has 13 residues. The germline V gene encodes CDR1 MNHEY and CDR2 SVGAGI. Trimming removed 8 bases from V and 4 bases from J; junction bases left unmatched: 3. The CDR3 here is CASLGTGKNIQYF. CDR3 DNA sequence: TGTGCCAGCCTCGGGACAGGGAAAAACATTCAGTACTTC.

This chain links TRBV4-1 with TRBJ1-5, with D tentatively TRBD1 (6 bases). This CDR3 contains 15 residues. V shed 4 bases and J shed 2 bases, with 12 bases lying between them. Germline V lookup: CDR1 MGHRA, CDR2 YSYEKL. DNA of the CDR3: TGCGCCAGCAGCCGCCTACAGGGCGGCAATCAGCCCCAGCATTTT. Its protein product is CASSRLQGGNQPQHF.

The chain uses TRBV5-1 and TRBJ2-3; 9 bases line up with TRBD2. The germline gives CDR1 SGHRS, CDR2 YFSETQ. The CDR3 totals 16 residues. With V trimmed by 2 bases and J by 1 base, 5 bases remained unmatched. CDR3 in amino acids: CASSLPLAGGTDTQYF. CDR3 coding DNA: TGCGCCAGCAGCTTACCTTTAGCGGGAGGCACAGATACGCAGTATTTT. The whole variable domain, remainder taken from reference TRBV5-1 and TRBJ2-3, is KAGVTQTPRYLIKTRGQQVTLSCSPISGHRSVSWYQQTPGQGLQFLFEYFSETQRNKGNFPGRFSGRQFSNSRSEMNVSTLELGDSALYLCASSLPLAGGTDTQYFGPGTRLTVL.

The CDR3 reads CASSQDLDRAMYGYTF. CDR3 bases: TGCGCCAGCAGCCAAGATCTGGACAGGGCAATGTATGGCTACACCTTC. The V and J genes are TRBV4-1 and TRBJ1-2, with 8 bases lining up with TRBD1. The CDR3 consists of 16 residues. The V and J ends lost 0 bases and 5 bases, in that order; junction bases with no gene match: 8. Germline lookup yields CDR1 MGHRA and CDR2 YSYEKL.

The chain employs TRBV6-5 and TRBJ1-5; TRBD1 is a possible D gene (6 bases). V lost 11 bases to trimming and J lost 2 bases, with 19 bases between them. Per germline, CDR1 MNHEY and CDR2 SVGAGI. There are 15 residues in the CDR3. CDR3 in amino acids: CAVRRQAAGNQPQHF. CDR3 coding DNA: TGTGCCGTACGTCGACAGGCGGCGGGCAATCAGCCCCAGCATTTT.

This chain uses TRBV12-5 with TRBJ1-3, with D perhaps matching TRBD1 (5 bases). Trimming removed 6 bases from V and 3 bases from J, with 12 bases in between. Per germline, CDR1 LGHNT and CDR2 FRNRAP. The CDR3 spans 14 residues. CDR3 region: CASGPPGGGNTIYF. The CDR3 region has the DNA TGTGCTAGTGGACCCCCCGGGGGTGGAAACACCATATATTTT.

V gene TRBV11-2 combines with J gene TRBJ2-3; unclear D gene. Germline CDR1 reads SGHAT; CDR2 reads FQNNGV. The CDR3 is 15 amino acids. V was trimmed by 3 bases and J by 0 bases, leaving 10 bases between them. CDR3 in amino acids: CASSFEYTSTDTQYF. In DNA form, the CDR3 reads TGTGCCAGCAGCTTCGAATATACTAGCACAGATACGCAGTATTTT.

The chain recombines TRBV27 with TRBJ2-7, with D maybe TRBD2 (5 bases). The CDR3 is 13 amino acids. Germline V gene sequence: CDR1 MNHEY, CDR2 SMNVEV (reference sequence). V lost 6 bases to trimming and J lost 2 bases, with 11 bases between them. For the CDR3, the DNA is TGTGCCAGCAGGCAAGCGGTCCCCTACGAGCAGTACTTC. It specifies CASRQAVPYEQYF.

V usage is TRBV28 and J usage is TRBJ2-5; TRBD2 is a possible D gene (5 bases). The germline CDR1 and CDR2 sequences are MDHEN and SYDVKM. V gave up 6 bases and J gave up 3 bases, with 14 bases separating them. The CDR3 is 14 amino acids. CDR3: CASSPAGSEETQYF. CDR3 DNA sequence: TGTGCCAGCAGCCCCGCGGGCAGCGAAGAGACCCAGTACTTC.

This chain links TRBV19 with TRBJ1-2; no firm D call. In germline, CDR1 is LNHDA, CDR2 SQIVND (reference sequence). This CDR3 has 14 residues. The V and J ends lost 1 base and 1 base respectively, with 7 bases between them. The CDR3 DNA is TGTGCCAGTAGTATAGCTCTAAGTAACTATGGCTACACCTTC. This encodes CASSIALSNYGYTF.

This chain uses TRBV28 with TRBJ2-7; possibly TRBD2 for D (6 bases). The CDR3 spans 15 residues. V lost 8 bases and J 2 bases, leaving 19 bases between the germline ends. The germline V gene encodes CDR1 MDHEN and CDR2 SYDVKM. This CDR3 reads CASAITGAGPYEQYF. The CDR3 bases are TGTGCCAGCGCTATCACGGGAGCAGGCCCCTACGAGCAGTACTTC.

The chain links TRBV13 to TRBJ2-2, with 10 bases identical to TRBD1. The CDR3 runs to 15 residues. The germline V gene has CDR1 PRHDT and CDR2 FYEKMQ (reference sequence). After removal of 5 bases from V and 6 bases from J, the junction contained 6 bases not matched to a gene. The CDR3 sequence is CASSPSTGGPGELFF. The CDR3 nucleotides read TGTGCCAGCAGCCCATCGACAGGGGGCCCCGGGGAGCTGTTTTTT. Together with reference TRBV13 and TRBJ2-2, the CDR3 gives the full variable domain: AAGVIQSPRHLIKEKRETATLKCYPIPRHDTVYWYQQGPGQDPQFLISFYEKMQSDKGSIPDRFSAQQFSDYHSELNMSSLELGDSALYFCASSPSTGGPGELFFGEGSRLTVL.

Comment on this clone: The same CDR3 arises from other DNA sequences in this sample as well. The J gene is TRBJ2-1, the V gene TRBV7-3, with TRBD2 matching 7 bases. This CDR3 contains 14 residues. The germline gives CDR1 SGHTA, CDR2 FQGTGA. V was pared by 3 bases and J by 2 bases, with 1 base of the junction left unmatched. The CDR3 DNA follows: TGTGCCAGCAGCTTGGCGGGAGCCTACAATGAGCAGTTCTTC. It translates to CASSLAGAYNEQFF.

Of note for this clone: Other DNA sequences within the sample encode an identical CDR3. The rearrangement links TRBV5-1 to TRBJ2-2, with D perhaps TRBD2 (6 bases). Between the trimmed V and J ends, which lost 0 bases and 3 bases, there was a span of 9 bases. CDR3 length equals 15 residues. The germline gives CDR1 SGHRS, CDR2 YFSETQ. CDR3 sequence: CASSLGGLYTGELFF. DNA for the CDR3: TGCGCCAGCAGCTTGGGGGGACTGTACACCGGGGAGCTGTTTTTT.

The chain is built from TRBV5-1 and TRBJ2-2; the D is unclear. The ends were cut back, 0 bases at V and 2 bases at J, with 5 bases in the middle. The length of the CDR3 is 14 residues. Germline V gene data show CDR1 as SGHRS and CDR2 as YFSETQ. CDR3 in DNA: TGCGCCAGCAGCTTGGTAGATAACACCGGGGAGCTGTTTTTT. This encodes CASSLVDNTGELFF.

This chain connects TRBV27 to TRBJ2-7; TRBD2 matches at 7 bases. CDR3 length: 17 amino acids. V dropped 1 base and J dropped 0; count of bases not matched to a gene: 9. The germline gives CDR1 MNHEY, CDR2 SMNVEV (reference sequence). The CDR3 sequence is CASSLLTPSGGSYEQYF. As DNA, the CDR3 is TGTGCCAGCAGTTTATTAACGCCTAGCGGAGGCTCCTACGAGCAGTACTTC.

The table lists this clone with a few counts. The chain recombines TRBV11-2 with TRBJ1-5; no reliable D call. Trimming stripped 3 bases from V and 6 bases from J, with 12 bases between. Looked up from germline, CDR1 is SGHAT and CDR2 is FQNNGV. This CDR3 region has 14 residues. The CDR3 coding sequence is TGTGCCAGCAGCTTTTCGTCTCAGGCTCAGCCCCAGCATTTT. This translates into CASSFSSQAQPQHF.

The V gene is TRBV15, the J gene TRBJ2-5; 11 bases are a match to TRBD2. The CDR3 contains 14 residues. V was clipped by 5 bases and J by 3 bases; unmatched bases: 2. Germline values: CDR1 LNHNV, CDR2 YYDKDF (reference sequence). The CDR3 DNA reads as TGTGCCACCAGCGTGGGACTAGCGGAAGAGACCCAGTACTTC. This gives the protein CATSVGLAEETQYF.